This TCR beta chain was identified during a study of early T cells in non-severe SARS-CoV-2 infection. V lost 4 bases to trimming and J lost 6 bases; unmatched junction nucleotides: 9. CDR1 and CDR2 (germline): SGHVS, FQNEAQ. This CDR3 has 15 amino acids. TCRdb reanalysed the 5' RACE reads using MiXCR and keeps one entry per CDR3 protein. The table lists 30,000 or so distinct CDR3 sequences, 5.3% of them singletons. This clonotype was seen repeatedly, ten times or more. The chain is built from TRBV7-8 and TRBJ2-7, with 10 nucleotides matching TRBD2. This clonotype was obtained from an adult who was a healthcare worker with PCR-confirmed SARS-CoV-2 infection or an uninfected control (not recorded which). Sequenced input: whole blood. Here the CDR3 reads CASSSLAGASGEQYF. In nucleotides, the CDR3 is TGTGCCAGCAGCTCCCTAGCGGGAGCCTCGGGCGAGCAGTACTTC.